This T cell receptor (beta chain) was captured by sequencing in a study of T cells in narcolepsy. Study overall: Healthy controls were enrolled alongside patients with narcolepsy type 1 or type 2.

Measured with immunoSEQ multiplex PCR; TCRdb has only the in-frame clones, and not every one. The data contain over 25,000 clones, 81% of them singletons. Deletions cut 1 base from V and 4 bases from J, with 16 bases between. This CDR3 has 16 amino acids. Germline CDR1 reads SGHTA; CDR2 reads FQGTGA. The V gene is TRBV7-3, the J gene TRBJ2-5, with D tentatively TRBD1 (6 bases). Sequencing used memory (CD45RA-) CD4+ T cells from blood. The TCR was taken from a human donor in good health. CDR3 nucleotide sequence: TGTGCCAGCAGCTTAAAGCCCACCCACAGGGTAGAGACCCAGTACTTC. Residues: CASSLKPTHRVETQYF.